This T cell receptor (beta chain) was captured in a study of CD8 T cells in ankylosing spondylitis. Broader study findings: In reactive arthritis synovial fluid and blood, some motif variants had been reported before. Characteristic, it appeared, of ankylosing spondylitis blood was a TCR beta motif of roughly 8 highly homologous variants.

With 6 bases clipped from V and 0 bases from J, the junction kept 4 bases outside the gene matches. This CDR3 is 13 amino acids long. Germline CDR1 SQVTM, CDR2 ANQGSEA. TCR beta libraries were made by quantitative 5'-RACE with molecular barcodes. TCRdb called the 5' RACE reads again in MiXCR, with one record for every CDR3 protein. The repertoire holds 270,000 or so distinct CDR3 sequences, with approximately 20% as singletons. As regards this clonotype: What it binds is not known.

The specimen was blood, either unsorted or a sorted T cell fraction (not recorded which). V gene TRBV29-1 combines with J gene TRBJ2-7; 8 bases agree with TRBD2. The origin of this receptor is a male donor with ankylosing spondylitis or in good health (not recorded which). CDR3 bases: TGCAGCGTCGGGAGGGGGGGCTCCTACGAGCAGTACTTC. This sequence encodes CSVGRGGSYEQYF.